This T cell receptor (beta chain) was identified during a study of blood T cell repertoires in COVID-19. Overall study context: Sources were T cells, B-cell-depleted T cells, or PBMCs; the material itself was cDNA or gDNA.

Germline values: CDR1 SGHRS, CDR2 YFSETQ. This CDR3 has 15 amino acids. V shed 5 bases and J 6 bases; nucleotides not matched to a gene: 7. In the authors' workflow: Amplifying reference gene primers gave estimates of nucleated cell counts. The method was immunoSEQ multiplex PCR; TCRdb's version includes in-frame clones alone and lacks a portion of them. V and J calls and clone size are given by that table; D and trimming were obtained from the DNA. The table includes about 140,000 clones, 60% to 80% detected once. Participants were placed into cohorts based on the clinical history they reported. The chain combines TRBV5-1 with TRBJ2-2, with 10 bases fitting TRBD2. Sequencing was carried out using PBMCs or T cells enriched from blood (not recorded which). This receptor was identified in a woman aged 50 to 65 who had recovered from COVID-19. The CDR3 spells CASRRQLAGSGELFF. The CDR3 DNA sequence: TGCGCCAGCAGGCGTCAACTAGCGGGGTCCGGGGAGCTGTTTTTT.